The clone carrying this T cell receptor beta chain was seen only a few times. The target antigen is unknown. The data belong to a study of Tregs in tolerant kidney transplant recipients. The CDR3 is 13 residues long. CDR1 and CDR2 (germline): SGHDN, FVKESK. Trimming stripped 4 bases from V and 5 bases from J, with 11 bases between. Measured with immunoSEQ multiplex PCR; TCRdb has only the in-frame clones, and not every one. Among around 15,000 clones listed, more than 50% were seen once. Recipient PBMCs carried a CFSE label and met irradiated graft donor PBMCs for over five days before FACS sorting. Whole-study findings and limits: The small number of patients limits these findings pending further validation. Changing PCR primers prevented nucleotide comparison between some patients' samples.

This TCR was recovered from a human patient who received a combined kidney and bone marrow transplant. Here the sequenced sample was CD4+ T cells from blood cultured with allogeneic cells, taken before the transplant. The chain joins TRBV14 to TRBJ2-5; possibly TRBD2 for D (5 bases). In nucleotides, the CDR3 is TGTGCCAGCAGCCCAACTAGTTGGGAGACCCAGTACTTC. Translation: CASSPTSWETQYF.